This TCR beta chain was recovered during a study of blood T cell repertoires in COVID-19 (dated by TCRdb to the early 2020s). Some background on the complete study: Samples covering the acute and convalescent phases of COVID-19 were provided by collaborators in the United States, Italy and Spain. Where HLA class I and class II types were available, the types were taken from metadata supplied by the sample provider, not from assay-based typing. Nearly every sample came with metadata listing a de-identified subject ID, COVID-19 status, age in years and sex. Samples were obtained from the ongoing ImmuneRACE study (first 160 participants) and from over 1,000 subjects provided by 6 global collaborators. Deeply sampled blood TCRbeta repertoires from subjects exposed to, actively infected with, or recovered from COVID-19 were included in the dataset. The repertoires were made available in a free public database intended to serve as a resource for research on the immune response to SARS-CoV-2. The material from the prospective study consisted of cDNA or gDNA derived from T cells, B-cell-depleted T cells, or PBMCs. The full study reports these points: Clinical and demographic metadata were provided uncurated, with the amount varying by source and participant.

V loses 4 bases of germline sequence and J loses 2 bases, and the interval between the two ends is 9 bases. The germline V gene gives CDR1 as SNHLY and CDR2 as FYNNEI. The CDR3 sequence holds 13 residues, the cysteine and phenylalanine included. The entry retains the CDR3 DNA only, 39 bases that are in frame from base 1. Enrolling through a virtual design, the prospective study's participants ranged in age from roughly 18 to 89 years and lived across more than 20 United States geographic areas. To assign participants to cohorts, the prospective study relied on clinical history that participants themselves reported in a screening survey and a study questionnaire. Recovered participants in ImmuneRACE Cohort 3 were defined as having two consecutive negative NP/OP PCR tests, clearance from a healthcare professional, or resolution of symptoms. Each participant in the prospective study had whole blood, serum and a nasopharyngeal or oropharyngeal swab collected by mobile phlebotomists. Prospective study participants could optionally give additional blood draws and questionnaires over an approximately two-month period. Prospective study blood samples were shipped either frozen or at room temperature before DNA extraction.

The immunoSEQ Assay, a bias-controlled multiplex PCR, was used to amplify TCRbeta CDR3 regions from genomic DNA. In the paper's pipeline: Nucleated cell counts per sample were estimated from amplification of reference gene primers within the assay. Sequence reads were collapsed and filtered to measure the absolute abundance of every unique TCRbeta CDR3 rearrangement. Productive Simpson clonality was computed per sample as the square root of Simpson's diversity index over productive rearrangements. TCRdb holds this immuneACCESS table with in-frame rearrangements only. Some clones are missing; in checked studies, unresolved V genes explain under half, and the rest has no known cause. The DNA gave D and trimming, while V, J and clone size come from that table. The sample yields about 180,000 clones; about 83% were counted once. 7% to 10% of the sample lies in the top ten. On this clone: Its cognate antigen has yet to be identified. Base qualities were left out, and no much larger clone turns up one base away.

The receptor was isolated from a woman aged 25-40 years who had recovered from COVID-19. The V gene is TRBV2 and the J gene is TRBJ2-7; confidence is insufficient to name the D gene. Sample: PBMCs or T cells enriched from blood (not recorded which). The CDR3 is CASSAAEAYEQYF. The sequence in DNA is TGTGCCAGCAGTGCGGCAGAGGCCTACGAGCAGTACTTC.